The rows below give T cell receptor beta chains drawn from one sample of a study of Ad26.COV2.S vaccination and SARS-CoV-2 variants. The protocol was immunoSEQ multiplex PCR, while the TCRdb copy is restricted to in-frame clones and leaves out a portion. Among some 240,000 clones, 87% were seen once, and the ten largest hold roughly 3%. Material: peripheral blood, obtained in a trial of Ad26.COV2.S vaccine versus placebo. The receptors stem from a person aged 18 to 59 who received the Ad26.COV2.S COVID-19 vaccine or a placebo. Each CDR3 is given with its conserved first and last residue. Size is stated for part of the rows, as once, few or many counts, or as a class when the clone is expanded.

- TRBJ2-1 TRBV5-4 CASSLQGNNEQFF
- TRBJ1-1 TRBV18 CASSPSDRAGTEAFF
- TRBJ1-5 TRBV19 CASSSSDVIGPQHF
- TRBJ2-7 TRBV7-8 CASSSGTSSTYEQYF
- TRBJ2-6 TRBV27 CASSPSGTGVPGGANVLTF
- TRBJ2-7 TRBV12-3/TRBV12-4 CASRGQGTDEQYF
- TRBJ2-5 TRBV7-2 CASSLGVAGSQETQYF
- TRBJ1-1 TRBV5-1 CASSLGGGATEAFF
- TRBJ2-2 TRBV28 CASGKSGELFF
- TRBJ1-2 TRBV6-2/TRBV6-3 CASSYSGRGSGYTF
- TRBJ1-5 TRBV5-8 CASTRGRSNQPQHF
few TRBJ1-2 TRBV7-8 CASSLQGRGGYTF
- TRBJ1-1 TRBV19 CASSMSGTGATEAFF
- TRBJ1-5 TRBV25-1 CASSETTGARGPQHF
- TRBJ1-6 TRBV2 CASSGQGQTPLHF